These 3 T cell receptor beta chains share one sample of origin, sequenced in a study of blood T cell repertoires in COVID-19. Sequencing was performed with immunoSEQ multiplex PCR; in TCRdb, only in-frame clones are kept and a portion is missing. This sample has 50,000 to 55,000 clones, with roughly four fifths found just once. The specimen was peripheral blood. These receptors were collected from a man older than 75 with COVID-19, enrolled during active disease.

This chain links TRBV7-8 with TRBJ1-2; D remains unclear. Per germline, CDR1 SGHVS and CDR2 FQNEAQ. Trimming stripped 3 bases from V and 6 bases from J, with 14 bases between. The CDR3 length is 14 residues. The CDR3 bases are TGTGCCAGCAGCTTTCGTGGGGAGAGGGATGGCTACACCTTC. This gives the protein CASSFRGERDGYTF.

The V call is TRBV2, the J call TRBJ2-1, with 7 bases fitting TRBD1. The germline CDR1 and CDR2 sequences are SNHLY and FYNNEI. This CDR3 comprises 15 residues. V gave up 7 bases and J gave up 2 bases; unmatched junction bases: 8. CDR3 coding DNA: TGTGCCAGCATCCGGACAGGTCCTACCTACAATGAGCAGTTCTTC. This codes for CASIRTGPTYNEQFF.

This clone was seen a handful of times. In nucleotides, the CDR3 is TGTGCCAGTAGTATTCAGGTATTGGTCACTGAAGCTTTCTTT. Translation gives CASSIQVLVTEAFF. V and J are TRBV19 and TRBJ1-1, with D uncertain. The V gene lost 3 bases and the J gene lost 4 bases, with 12 bases spanning the gap. Germline V gene data show CDR1 as LNHDA and CDR2 as SQIVND (reference sequence). The CDR3 is made up of 14 amino acids.